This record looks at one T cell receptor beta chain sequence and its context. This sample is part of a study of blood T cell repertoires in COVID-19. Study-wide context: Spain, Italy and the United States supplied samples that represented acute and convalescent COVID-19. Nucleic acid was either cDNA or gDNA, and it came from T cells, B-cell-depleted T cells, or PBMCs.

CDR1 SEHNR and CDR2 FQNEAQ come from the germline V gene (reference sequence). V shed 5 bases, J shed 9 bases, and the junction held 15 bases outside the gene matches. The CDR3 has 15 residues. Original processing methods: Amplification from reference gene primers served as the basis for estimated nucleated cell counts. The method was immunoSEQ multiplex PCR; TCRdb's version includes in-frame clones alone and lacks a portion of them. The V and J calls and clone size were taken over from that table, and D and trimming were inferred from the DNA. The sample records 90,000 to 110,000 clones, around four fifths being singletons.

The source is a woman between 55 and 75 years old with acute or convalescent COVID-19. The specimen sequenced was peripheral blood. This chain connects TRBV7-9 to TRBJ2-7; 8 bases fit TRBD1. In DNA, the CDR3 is TGTGCCAGCAGCGAATCCAATGCAGGGGGCGCGGGGCAGTACTTC. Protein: CASSESNAGGAGQYF.